Below are 2 T cell receptor beta chains sequenced from a single sample in a study of identical twins. In TCRdb, the 5' RACE reads were re-called with MiXCR into one record per CDR3 protein. Among roughly 700,000 distinct CDR3 sequences, more than 6.5% were seen once, and the ten largest hold about 0.98%. Another study also made use of these data, one on yellow fever vaccine responses in identical twins.

The material sequenced was PBMCs. The receptors were gathered from a woman under 30 in good health.

In its sample, this clonotype was seen many times. The V gene is TRBV5-1, the J gene TRBJ2-7; D is unresolved. The V end lost 4 bases, the J end lost 3 bases, and 5 bases lay between the germline ends. The germline V gene has CDR1 SGHRS and CDR2 YFSETQ. There are 11 residues in the CDR3. This CDR3 reads CASSKNYEQYF. CDR3 nucleotide sequence: TGCGCCAGCAGCAAAAACTACGAGCAGTACTTC.

The rearrangement joins TRBV30 to TRBJ2-4; a weak D match, TRBD1 (6 bases). Germline V CDR1 and CDR2: GTSNPN, SVGIG (reference sequence). V was cut by 5 bases and J by 13 bases, with 15 bases left in between. This CDR3 has 11 residues. CDR3 sequence reads: CAWSHGGAQYF. CDR3 nucleotide sequence: TGTGCCTGGTCTCATGGGGGCGCGCAGTACTTC.